This TCR beta chain originates from a study of T cell changes during pregnancy in multiple sclerosis. Clones were read by immunoSEQ multiplex PCR, and TCRdb kept only the in-frame ones, dropping some. The data hold over 80,000 clones, with over 75% observed a single time. The germline CDR1 and CDR2 sequences are SGHRS and YFSETQ. The CDR3 consists of 15 residues. Note on this clone: Compared with germline, one end of the junction differs, possibly owing to a read error.

The input for sequencing was peripheral blood, taken in the second trimester of pregnancy. The sequence was obtained from a female donor in good health, enrolled as a control in a pregnancy study. J is TRBJ1-1 and V is TRBV5-1; tentative D call: TRBD1 (5 bases). The CDR3 DNA follows: TGCGCCAGCAGCTTAGGGGCTAGGGGAAACATTGAAGCTTTCTTT. Amino acid sequence: CASSLGARGNIEAFF.